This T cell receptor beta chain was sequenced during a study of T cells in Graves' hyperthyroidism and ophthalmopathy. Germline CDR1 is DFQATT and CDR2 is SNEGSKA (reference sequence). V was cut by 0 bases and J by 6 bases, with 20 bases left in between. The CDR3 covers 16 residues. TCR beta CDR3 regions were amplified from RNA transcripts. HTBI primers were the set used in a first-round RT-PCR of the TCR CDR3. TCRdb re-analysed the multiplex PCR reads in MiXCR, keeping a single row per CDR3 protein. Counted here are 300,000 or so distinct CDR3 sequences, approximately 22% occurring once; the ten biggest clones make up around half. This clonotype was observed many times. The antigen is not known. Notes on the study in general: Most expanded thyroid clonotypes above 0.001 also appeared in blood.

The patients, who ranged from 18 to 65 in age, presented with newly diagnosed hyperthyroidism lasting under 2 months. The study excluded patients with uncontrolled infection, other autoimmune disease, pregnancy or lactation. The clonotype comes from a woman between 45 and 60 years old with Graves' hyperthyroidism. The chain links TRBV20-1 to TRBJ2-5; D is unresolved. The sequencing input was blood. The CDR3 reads CSAREPIKFGVKTQYF. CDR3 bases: TGCAGTGCTAGAGAGCCCATCAAATTTGGGGTGAAGACCCAGTACTTC.